This T cell receptor beta chain was retrieved from a study of human T cells and chemical hapten exposure. Background on the study: On the upper back, patch tests were applied with 0.01% DPC and read at 6 days. General study findings and limits: Every donor had alopecia, and their immune response may therefore differ from healthy people's. Positively correlated with patch test score were the counts of PT1 expanded TCRs.

TCRdb independently ran MiXCR on the RACE reads; one entry per CDR3 protein. Of 80,000 to 95,000 distinct CDR3 sequences listed, approximately 11% are singletons. Per the germline V gene, CDR1 is LNHDA and CDR2 is SQIVND (reference sequence). Trimming took off 7 bases at V and 0 bases at J, with 12 bases between the two ends. The CDR3 consists of 15 residues. Comment on this clonotype: Its antigen is currently unknown.

The sample's time point: patch test 2, 6 weeks after DPC sensitization. Treatment of the sample: therapeutic diphenylcyclopropenone sensitization with weekly scalp DPC. The specimen was whole blood, collected in connection with sensitization to the hapten diphenylcyclopropenone (DPC). The source is a man in his forties with alopecia areata. Some clones in this sample may be carry-over from other donors' samples. The V gene is TRBV19, the J gene TRBJ2-2; TRBD2 is a possible D gene (6 bases). CDR3 sequence reads: CASNIGGANTGELFF. In nucleotides, the CDR3 is TGTGCCAGTAACATCGGGGGAGCGAACACCGGGGAGCTGTTTTTT. Drawing the rest from reference TRBV19 and TRBJ2-2, the complete variable domain is DGGITQSPKYLFRKEGQNVTLSCEQNLNHDAMYWYRQDPGQGLRLIYYSQIVNDFQKGDIAEGYSVSREKKESFPLTVTSAQKNPTAFYLCASNIGGANTGELFFGEGSRLTVL.